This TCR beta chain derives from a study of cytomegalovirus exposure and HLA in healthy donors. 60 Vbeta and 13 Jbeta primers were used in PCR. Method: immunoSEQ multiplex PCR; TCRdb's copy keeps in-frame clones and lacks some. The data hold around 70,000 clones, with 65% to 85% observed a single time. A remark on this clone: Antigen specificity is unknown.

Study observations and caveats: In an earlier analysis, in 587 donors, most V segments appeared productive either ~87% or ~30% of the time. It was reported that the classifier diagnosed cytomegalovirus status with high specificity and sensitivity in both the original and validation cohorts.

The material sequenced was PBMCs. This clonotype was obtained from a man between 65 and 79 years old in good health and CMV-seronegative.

The CDR3: CATQRLGTGFPLNTEAFF. The DNA for the CDR3 is TGTGCCACCCAGAGACTCGGGACAGGGTTTCCCTTGAACACTGAAGCTTTCTTT. The genes are TRBV27 and TRBJ1-1; 9 nucleotides align to TRBD1. J lost 0 bases, V lost 10 bases, and 18 bases had no gene match. The CDR3 consists of 18 residues. Germline CDR1 MNHEY, CDR2 SMNVEV (reference sequence).